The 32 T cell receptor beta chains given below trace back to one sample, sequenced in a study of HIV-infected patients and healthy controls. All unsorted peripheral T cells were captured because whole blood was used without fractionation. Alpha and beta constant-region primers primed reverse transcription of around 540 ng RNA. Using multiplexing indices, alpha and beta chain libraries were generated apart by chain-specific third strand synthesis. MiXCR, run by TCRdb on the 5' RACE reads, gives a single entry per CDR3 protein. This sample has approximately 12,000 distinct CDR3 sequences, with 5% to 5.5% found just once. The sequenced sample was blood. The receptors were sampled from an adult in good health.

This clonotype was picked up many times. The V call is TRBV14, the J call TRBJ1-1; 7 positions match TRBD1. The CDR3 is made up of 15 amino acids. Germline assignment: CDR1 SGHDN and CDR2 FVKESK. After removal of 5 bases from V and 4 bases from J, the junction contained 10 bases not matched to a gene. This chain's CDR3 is CASSLTTGRGTEAFF. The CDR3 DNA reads TGTGCCAGCAGCTTGACGACAGGGCGAGGCACTGAAGCTTTCTTT.

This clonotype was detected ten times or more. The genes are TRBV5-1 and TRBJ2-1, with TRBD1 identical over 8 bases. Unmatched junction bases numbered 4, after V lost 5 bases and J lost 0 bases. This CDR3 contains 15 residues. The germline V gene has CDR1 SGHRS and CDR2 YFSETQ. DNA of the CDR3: TGCGCCAGCAGACAGACAGGGGACTCCTACAATGAGCAGTTCTTC. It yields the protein CASRQTGDSYNEQFF.

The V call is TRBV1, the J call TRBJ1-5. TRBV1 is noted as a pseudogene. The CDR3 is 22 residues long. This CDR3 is CTSSSGVCHTHDALCSNQPQHF. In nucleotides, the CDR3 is TGCACCAGCTCCTCTGGGGTTTGCCACACTCATGATGCACTGTGTAGCAATCAGCCCCAGCATTTT.

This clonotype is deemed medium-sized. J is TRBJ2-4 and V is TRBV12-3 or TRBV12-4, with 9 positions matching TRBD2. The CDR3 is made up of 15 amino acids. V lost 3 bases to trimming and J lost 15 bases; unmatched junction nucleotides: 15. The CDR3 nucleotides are TGTGCCAGCAGTTTCGTGGGTAGCGGGGGTTCCGTGCGGTACTTC. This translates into CASSFVGSGGSVRYF.

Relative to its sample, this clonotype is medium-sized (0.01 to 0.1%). The CDR3 is CASSYSGRQYF. The CDR3 nucleotides read TGTGCCAGCAGTTACTCGGGGAGGCAGTACTTC. The rearrangement joins TRBV6-5 to TRBJ2-7, with a weak D call TRBD2 (5 bases). Germline assignment: CDR1 MNHEY and CDR2 SVGAGI. Trimming took off 0 bases at V and 9 bases at J, with 6 bases between the two ends. This CDR3 is 11 amino acids long.

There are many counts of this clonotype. Here the CDR3 DNA reads TGTGCCAGCGGCCGACCCGGACACCTCAACTATGGCTACACCTTC. This translates into CASGRPGHLNYGYTF. This chain connects TRBV5-6 to TRBJ1-2; a weak D match, TRBD1 (5 bases). There are 15 residues in the CDR3. CDR1 and CDR2 from the germline V gene are SGHDT and YYEEEE. The V and J ends lost 7 bases and 2 bases respectively, with 18 bases between them.

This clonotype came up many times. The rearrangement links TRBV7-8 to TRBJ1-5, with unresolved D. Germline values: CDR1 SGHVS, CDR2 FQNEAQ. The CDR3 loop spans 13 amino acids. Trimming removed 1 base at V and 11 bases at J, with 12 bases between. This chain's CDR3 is CASSLDPEETQHF. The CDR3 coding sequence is TGTGCCAGCAGCTTAGATCCGGAGGAAACCCAGCATTTT.

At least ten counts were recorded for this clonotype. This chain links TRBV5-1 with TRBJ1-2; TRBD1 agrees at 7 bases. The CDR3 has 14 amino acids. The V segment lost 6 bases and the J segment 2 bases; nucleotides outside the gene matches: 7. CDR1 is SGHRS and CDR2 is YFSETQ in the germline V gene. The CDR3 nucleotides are TGCGCCAGCAAACGGGACAGCACAAACTATGGCTACACCTTC. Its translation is CASKRDSTNYGYTF.

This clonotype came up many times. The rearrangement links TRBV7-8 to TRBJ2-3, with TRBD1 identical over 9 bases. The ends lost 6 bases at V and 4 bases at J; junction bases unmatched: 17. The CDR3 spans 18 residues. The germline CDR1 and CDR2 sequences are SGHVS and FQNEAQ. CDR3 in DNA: TGTGCCAGCAGACCATTCAATACCGGGACAGGGTGGGCAGATACGCAGTATTTT. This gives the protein CASRPFNTGTGWADTQYF.

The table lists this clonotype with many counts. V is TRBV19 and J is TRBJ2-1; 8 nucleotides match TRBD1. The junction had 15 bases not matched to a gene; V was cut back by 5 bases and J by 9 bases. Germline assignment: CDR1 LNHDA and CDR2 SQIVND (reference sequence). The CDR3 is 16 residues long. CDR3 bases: TGTGCCAGTAGTGCCAGGACAGGGCCGAATAGAGGTGAGCAGTTCTTC. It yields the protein CASSARTGPNRGEQFF.

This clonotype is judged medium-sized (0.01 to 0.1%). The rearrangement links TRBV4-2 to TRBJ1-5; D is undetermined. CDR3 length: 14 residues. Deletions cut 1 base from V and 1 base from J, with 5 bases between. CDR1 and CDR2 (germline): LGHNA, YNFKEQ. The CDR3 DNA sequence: TGTGCCAGCAGCCAAGGGGTGAGCAATCAGCCCCAGCATTTT. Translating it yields CASSQGVSNQPQHF.

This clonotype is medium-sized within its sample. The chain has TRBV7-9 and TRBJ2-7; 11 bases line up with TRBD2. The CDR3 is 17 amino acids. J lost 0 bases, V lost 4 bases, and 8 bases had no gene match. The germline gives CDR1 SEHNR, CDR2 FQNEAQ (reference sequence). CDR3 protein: CASSSHSSGGSSYEQYF. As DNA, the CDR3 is TGTGCCAGCAGCTCCCACTCTAGCGGGGGGAGCTCCTACGAGCAGTACTTC. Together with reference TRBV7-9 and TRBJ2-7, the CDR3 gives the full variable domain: DTGVSQNPRHKITKRGQNVTFRCDPISEHNRLYWYRQTLGQGPEFLTYFQNEAQLEKSRLLSDRFSAERPKGSFSTLEIQRTEQGDSAMYLCASSSHSSGGSSYEQYFGPGTRLTVT.

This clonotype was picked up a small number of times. The CDR3 region has the DNA TGTGCCAGCAGTTTGAGCGATACGCAGTATTTT. Protein: CASSLSDTQYF. V and J are TRBV12-3 or TRBV12-4 and TRBJ2-3, with no clear D. V lost 3 bases and J lost 6, with 4 bases in between. CDR3 length equals 11 residues.

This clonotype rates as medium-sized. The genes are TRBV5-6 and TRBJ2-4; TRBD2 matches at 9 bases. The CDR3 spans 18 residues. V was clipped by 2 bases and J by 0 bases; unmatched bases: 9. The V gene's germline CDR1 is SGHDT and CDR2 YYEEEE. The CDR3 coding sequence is TGTGCCAGCAGCTTTCGGACTAGCGCCTCCTTAGCCAAAAACATTCAGTACTTC. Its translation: CASSFRTSASLAKNIQYF.

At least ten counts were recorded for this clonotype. CDR3 nucleotides: TGTGCCAGCAGTTTATCCGGGACAGGGGCCACTGAAGCTTTCTTT. Its translation is CASSLSGTGATEAFF. This chain connects TRBV28 to TRBJ1-1, with 10 bases matching TRBD1. Germline CDR1 and CDR2: MDHEN and SYDVKM. The junction had 3 bases not matched to a gene; V was cut back by 1 base and J by 4 bases. The CDR3 runs 15 residues.

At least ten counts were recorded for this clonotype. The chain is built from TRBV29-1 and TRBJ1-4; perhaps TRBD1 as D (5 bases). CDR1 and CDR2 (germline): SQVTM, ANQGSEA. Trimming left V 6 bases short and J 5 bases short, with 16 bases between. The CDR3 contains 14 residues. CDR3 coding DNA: TGCAGCGTCCCGCGGACATCTTCAAATGAAAAACTGTTTTTT. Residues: CSVPRTSSNEKLFF.

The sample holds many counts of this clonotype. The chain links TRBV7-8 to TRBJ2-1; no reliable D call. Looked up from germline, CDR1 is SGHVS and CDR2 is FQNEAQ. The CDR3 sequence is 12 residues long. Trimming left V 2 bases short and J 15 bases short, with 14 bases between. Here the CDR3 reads CASSLFGREWFF. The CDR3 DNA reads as TGTGCCAGCAGCTTATTCGGGCGCGAATGGTTCTTC.

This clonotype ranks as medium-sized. The CDR3 is CASSQLSSGNTIYF. In DNA form, the CDR3 reads TGTGCCAGCAGCCAGCTGAGCTCTGGAAACACCATATATTTT. The gene calls are TRBV12-3 or TRBV12-4 and TRBJ1-3; D call uncertain. V dropped 6 bases and J dropped 0 bases, with 9 bases sitting between them. This CDR3 region has 14 residues.

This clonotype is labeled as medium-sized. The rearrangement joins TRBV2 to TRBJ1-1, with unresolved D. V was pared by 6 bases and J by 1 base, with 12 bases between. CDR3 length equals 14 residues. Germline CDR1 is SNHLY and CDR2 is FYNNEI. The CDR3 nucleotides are TGTGCCAGCAGCCCTAAATGGAAGAACACTGAAGCTTTCTTT. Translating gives CASSPKWKNTEAFF.

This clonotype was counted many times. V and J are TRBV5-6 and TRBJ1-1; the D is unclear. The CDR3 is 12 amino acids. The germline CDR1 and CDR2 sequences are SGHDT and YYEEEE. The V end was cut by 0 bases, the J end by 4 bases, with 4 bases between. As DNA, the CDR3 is TGTGCCAGCAGCTTGGCAGTCACTGAAGCTTTCTTT. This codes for CASSLAVTEAFF.

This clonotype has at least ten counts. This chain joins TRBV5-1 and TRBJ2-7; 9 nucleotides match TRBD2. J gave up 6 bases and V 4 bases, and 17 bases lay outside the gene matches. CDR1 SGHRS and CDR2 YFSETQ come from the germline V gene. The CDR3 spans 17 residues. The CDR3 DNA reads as TGCGCCAGCAGCGGGGCGTTTACTAGCGGGCGCGAGGTCGAGCAGTACTTC. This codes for CASSGAFTSGREVEQYF.

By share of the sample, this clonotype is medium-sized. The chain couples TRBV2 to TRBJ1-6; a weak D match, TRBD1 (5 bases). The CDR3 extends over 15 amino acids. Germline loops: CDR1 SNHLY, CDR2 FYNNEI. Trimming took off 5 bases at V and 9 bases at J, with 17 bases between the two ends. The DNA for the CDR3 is TGTGCCAGCAGTCACGACAGTGGCCTCAGTTCACCCCTCCACTTT. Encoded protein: CASSHDSGLSSPLHF.

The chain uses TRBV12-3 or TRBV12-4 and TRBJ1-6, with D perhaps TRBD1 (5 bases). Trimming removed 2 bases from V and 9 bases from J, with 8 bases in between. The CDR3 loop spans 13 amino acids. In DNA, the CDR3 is TGTGCCAGCAGTTTATTGGACATTTCACCCCTCCACTTT. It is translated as CASSLLDISPLHF.

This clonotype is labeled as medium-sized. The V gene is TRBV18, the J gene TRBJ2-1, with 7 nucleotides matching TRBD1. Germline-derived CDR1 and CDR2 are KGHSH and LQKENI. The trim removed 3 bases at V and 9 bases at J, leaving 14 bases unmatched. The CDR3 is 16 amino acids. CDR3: CASSPPEQGVGSEQFF. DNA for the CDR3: TGTGCCAGCTCACCCCCGGAGCAGGGGGTAGGAAGTGAGCAGTTCTTC. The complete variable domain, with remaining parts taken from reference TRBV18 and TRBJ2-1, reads NAGVMQNPRHLVRRRGQEARLRCSPMKGHSHVYWYRQLPEEGLKFMVYLQKENIIDESGMPKERFSAEFPKEGPSILRIQQVVRGDSAAYFCASSPPEQGVGSEQFFGPGTRLTVL.

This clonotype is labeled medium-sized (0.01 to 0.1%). The chain's CDR3 is CASSARAEARNGYTF. CDR3 in DNA: TGTGCCAGTAGTGCCCGGGCCGAGGCAAGGAATGGCTACACCTTC. This rearrangement joins TRBV19 to TRBJ1-2; D unclear. This CDR3 is built from 15 residues. Germline-derived CDR1 and CDR2 are LNHDA and SQIVND (reference sequence). V was trimmed by 5 bases and J by 6 bases, leaving 19 bases between them.

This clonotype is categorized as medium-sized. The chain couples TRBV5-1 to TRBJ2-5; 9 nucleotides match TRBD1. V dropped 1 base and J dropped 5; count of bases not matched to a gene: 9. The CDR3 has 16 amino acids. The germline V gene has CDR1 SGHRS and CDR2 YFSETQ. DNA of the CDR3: TGCGCCAGCAGCTTGATGGGACAGGGTCGTGAGGAGACCCAGTACTTC. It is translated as CASSLMGQGREETQYF.

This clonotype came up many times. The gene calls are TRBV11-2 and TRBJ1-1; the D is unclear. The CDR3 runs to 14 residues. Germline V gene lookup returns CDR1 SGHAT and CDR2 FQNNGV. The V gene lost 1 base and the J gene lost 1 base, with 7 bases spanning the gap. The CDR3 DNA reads TGTGCCAGCAGCTTAGGACACCAGAACACTGAAGCTTTCTTT. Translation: CASSLGHQNTEAFF.

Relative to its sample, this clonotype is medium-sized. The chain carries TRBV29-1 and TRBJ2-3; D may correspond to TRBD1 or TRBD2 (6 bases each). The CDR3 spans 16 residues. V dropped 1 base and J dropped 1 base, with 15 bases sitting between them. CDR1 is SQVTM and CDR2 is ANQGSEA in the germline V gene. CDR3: CSVEGTYGGRTDTQYF. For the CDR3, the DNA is TGCAGCGTTGAAGGGACCTATGGGGGGCGCACAGATACGCAGTATTTT.

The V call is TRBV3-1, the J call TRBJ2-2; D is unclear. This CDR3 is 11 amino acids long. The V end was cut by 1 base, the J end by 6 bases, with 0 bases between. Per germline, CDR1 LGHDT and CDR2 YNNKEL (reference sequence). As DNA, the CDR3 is TGTGCCAGCAGCCAAGCCGGGGAGCTGTTTTTT. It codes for CASSQAGELFF. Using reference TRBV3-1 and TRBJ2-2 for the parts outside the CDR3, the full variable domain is DTAVSQTPKYLVTQMGNDKSIKCEQNLGHDTMYWYKQDSKKFLKIMFSYNNKELIINETVPNRFSPKSPDKAHLNLHINSLELGDSAVYFCASSQAGELFFGEGSRLTVL.

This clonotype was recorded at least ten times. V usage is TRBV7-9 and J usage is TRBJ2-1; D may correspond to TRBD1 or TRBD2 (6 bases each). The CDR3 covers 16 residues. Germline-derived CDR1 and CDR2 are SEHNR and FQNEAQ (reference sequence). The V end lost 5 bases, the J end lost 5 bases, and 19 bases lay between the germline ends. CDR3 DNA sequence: TGTGCCAGCAGCCCAGCCGGGGGCAGACAGCACAATGAGCAGTTCTTC. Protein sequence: CASSPAGGRQHNEQFF.

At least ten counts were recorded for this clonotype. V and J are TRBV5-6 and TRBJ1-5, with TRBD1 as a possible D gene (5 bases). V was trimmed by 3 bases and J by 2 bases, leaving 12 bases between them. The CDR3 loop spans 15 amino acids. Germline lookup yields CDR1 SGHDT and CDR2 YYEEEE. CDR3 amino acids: CASSSTTVGNQPQHF. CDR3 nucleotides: TGTGCCAGCAGCTCTACGACAGTAGGCAATCAGCCCCAGCATTTT.

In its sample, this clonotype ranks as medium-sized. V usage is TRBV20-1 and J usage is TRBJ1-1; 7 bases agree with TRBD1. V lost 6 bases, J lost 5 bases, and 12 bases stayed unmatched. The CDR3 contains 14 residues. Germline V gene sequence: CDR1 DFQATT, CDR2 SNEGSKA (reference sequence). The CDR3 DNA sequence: TGCAGTGCCACCGACAGGGAGGGCGAAACTGAAGCTTTCTTT. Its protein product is CSATDREGETEAFF.